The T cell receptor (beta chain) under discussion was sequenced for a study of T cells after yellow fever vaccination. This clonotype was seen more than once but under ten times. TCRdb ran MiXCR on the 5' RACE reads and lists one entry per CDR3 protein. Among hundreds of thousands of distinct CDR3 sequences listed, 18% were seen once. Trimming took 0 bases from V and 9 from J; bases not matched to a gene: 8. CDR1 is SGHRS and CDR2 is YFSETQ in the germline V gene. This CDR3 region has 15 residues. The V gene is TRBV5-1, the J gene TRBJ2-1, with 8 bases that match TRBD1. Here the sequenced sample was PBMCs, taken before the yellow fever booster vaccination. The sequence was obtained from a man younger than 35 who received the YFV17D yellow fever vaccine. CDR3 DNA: TGCGCCAGCAGCTTGGACCCCAGGGGGCAAGGTGAGCAGTTCTTC. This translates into CASSLDPRGQGEQFF.